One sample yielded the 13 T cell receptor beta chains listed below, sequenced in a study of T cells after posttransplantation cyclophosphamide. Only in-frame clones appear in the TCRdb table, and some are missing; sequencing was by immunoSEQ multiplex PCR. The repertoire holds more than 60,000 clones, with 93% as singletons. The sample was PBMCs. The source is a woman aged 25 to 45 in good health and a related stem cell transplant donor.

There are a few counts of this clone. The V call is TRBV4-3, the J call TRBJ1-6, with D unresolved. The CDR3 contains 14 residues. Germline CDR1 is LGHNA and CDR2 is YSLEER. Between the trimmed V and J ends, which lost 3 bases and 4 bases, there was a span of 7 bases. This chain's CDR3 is CASSHLTYNSPLHF. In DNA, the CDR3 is TGCGCCAGCAGCCATTTGACTTATAATTCACCCCTCCACTTT.

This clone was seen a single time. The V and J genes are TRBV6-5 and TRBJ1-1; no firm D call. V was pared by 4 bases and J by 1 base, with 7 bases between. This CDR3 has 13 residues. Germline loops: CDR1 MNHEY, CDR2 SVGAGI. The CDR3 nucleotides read TGTGCCAGCAGTTCTGGCAGGAACACTGAAGCTTTCTTT. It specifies CASSSGRNTEAFF.

CDR3 in DNA: TGTGCCAGCAGTTACAGCTCCTACAATGAGCAGTTCTTC. Translating it yields CASSYSSYNEQFF. The V and J genes are TRBV6-6 and TRBJ2-1; D is uncertain. The CDR3 totals 13 residues. Germline-derived CDR1 and CDR2 are MNHNY and SVGAGI (reference sequence). The V and J ends lost 2 bases and 0 bases respectively, with 2 bases between them.

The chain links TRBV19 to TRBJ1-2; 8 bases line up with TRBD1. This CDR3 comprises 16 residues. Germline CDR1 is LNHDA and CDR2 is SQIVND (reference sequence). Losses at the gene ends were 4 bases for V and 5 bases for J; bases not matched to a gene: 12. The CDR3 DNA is TGTGCCAGTAGTACCCGCCGGACAGGGATAGGATATGGCTACACCTTC. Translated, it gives CASSTRRTGIGYGYTF. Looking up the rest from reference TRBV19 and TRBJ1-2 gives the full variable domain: DGGITQSPKYLFRKEGQNVTLSCEQNLNHDAMYWYRQDPGQGLRLIYYSQIVNDFQKGDIAEGYSVSREKKESFPLTVTSAQKNPTAFYLCASSTRRTGIGYGYTFGSGTRLTVV.

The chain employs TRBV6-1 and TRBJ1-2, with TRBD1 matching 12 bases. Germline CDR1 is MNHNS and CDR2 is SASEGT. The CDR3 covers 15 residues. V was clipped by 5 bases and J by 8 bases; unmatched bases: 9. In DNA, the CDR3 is TGTGCCAGCAGTCCCGGGACAGGGGGCCTCGGGGGCTACACCTTC. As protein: CASSPGTGGLGGYTF.

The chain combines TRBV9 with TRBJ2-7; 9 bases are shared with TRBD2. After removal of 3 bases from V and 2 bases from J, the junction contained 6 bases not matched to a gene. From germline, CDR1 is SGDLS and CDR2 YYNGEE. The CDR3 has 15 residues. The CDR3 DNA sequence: TGTGCCAGCAGCGGAGGTGGCGGGGGGGCCTACGAGCAGTACTTC. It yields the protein CASSGGGGGAYEQYF.

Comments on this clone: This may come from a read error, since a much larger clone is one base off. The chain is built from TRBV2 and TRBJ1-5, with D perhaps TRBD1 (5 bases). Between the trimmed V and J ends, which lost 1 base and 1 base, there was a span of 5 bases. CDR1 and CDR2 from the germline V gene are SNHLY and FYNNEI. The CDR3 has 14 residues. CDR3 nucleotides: TGTGCCAGCAGTGAAGGGGGGAGCAATCAGCCCCAGCATTTT. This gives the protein CASSEGGSNQPQHF.

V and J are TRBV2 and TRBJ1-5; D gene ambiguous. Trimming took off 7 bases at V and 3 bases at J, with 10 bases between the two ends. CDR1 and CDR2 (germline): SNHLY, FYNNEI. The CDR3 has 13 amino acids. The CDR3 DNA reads TGTGCCAGCAAAGGAGGGAACAATCAGCCCCAGCATTTT. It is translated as CASKGGNNQPQHF.

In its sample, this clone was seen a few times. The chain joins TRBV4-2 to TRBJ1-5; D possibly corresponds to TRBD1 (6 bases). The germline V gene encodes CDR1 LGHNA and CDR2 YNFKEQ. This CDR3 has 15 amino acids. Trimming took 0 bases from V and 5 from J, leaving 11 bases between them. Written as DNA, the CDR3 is TGTGCCAGCAGCCAAGACAGGGGAAGAGATCAGCCCCAGCATTTT. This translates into CASSQDRGRDQPQHF.

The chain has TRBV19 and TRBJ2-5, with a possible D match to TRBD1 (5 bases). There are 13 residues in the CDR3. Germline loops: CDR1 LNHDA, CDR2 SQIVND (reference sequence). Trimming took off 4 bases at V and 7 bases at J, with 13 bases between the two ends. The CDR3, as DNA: TGTGCCAGTAGTAGGGGCCAGGCGGCGACCCAGTACTTC. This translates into CASSRGQAATQYF.

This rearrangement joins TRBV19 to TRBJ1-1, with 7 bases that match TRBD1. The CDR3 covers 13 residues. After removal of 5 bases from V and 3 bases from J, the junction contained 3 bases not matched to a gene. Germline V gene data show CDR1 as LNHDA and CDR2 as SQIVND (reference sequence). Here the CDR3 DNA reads TGTGCCAGTAGTCCTCAGGGGGACACTGAAGCTTTCTTT. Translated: CASSPQGDTEAFF.

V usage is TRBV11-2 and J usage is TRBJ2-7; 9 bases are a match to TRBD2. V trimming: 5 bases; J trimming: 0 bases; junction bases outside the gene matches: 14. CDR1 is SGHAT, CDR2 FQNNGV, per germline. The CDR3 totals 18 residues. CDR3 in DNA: TGTGCCAGCAGCCCGACGGGGAGGCAGCGGGGGGCCTCCTACGAGCAGTACTTC. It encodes CASSPTGRQRGASYEQYF.

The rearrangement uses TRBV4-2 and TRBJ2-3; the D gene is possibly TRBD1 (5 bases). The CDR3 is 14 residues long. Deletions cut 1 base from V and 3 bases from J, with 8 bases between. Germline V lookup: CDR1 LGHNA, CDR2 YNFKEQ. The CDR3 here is CASSQGQSTDTQYF. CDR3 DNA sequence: TGTGCCAGCAGCCAAGGACAGTCAACAGATACGCAGTATTTT.